The next 15 T cell receptor beta chains were all read from a single sample in a study of blood T cell repertoires in COVID-19. Here immunoSEQ multiplex PCR was the method, and the copy in TCRdb shows in-frame clones only, minus some. The sample lists some 50,000 clones; 84% were seen once. The sample comprised peripheral blood. The receptors here all came from a man in his fifties with acute or convalescent COVID-19.

The chain is built from TRBV5-4 and TRBJ1-6, with TRBD1 matching over 7 bases. Germline V gene lookup returns CDR1 SGHNT and CDR2 YYREEE (reference sequence). The CDR3 totals 15 residues. V was pared by 0 bases and J by 6 bases, with 3 bases of the junction left unmatched. The CDR3 DNA sequence: TGTGCCAGCAGCTTGGAGGGGACAGTTAATTCACCCCTCCACTTT. Translated: CASSLEGTVNSPLHF.

This chain connects TRBV18 to TRBJ2-3; possible D gene TRBD1, 6 bases. The V gene's germline CDR1 is KGHSH and CDR2 LQKENI. The CDR3 covers 14 residues. The V and J ends lost 2 bases and 2 bases respectively, with 8 bases between them. The CDR3 DNA sequence: TGTGCCAGCTCACCAGGGGGCTCCACAGATACGCAGTATTTT. Translated, it gives CASSPGGSTDTQYF.

V is TRBV6-6 and J is TRBJ1-1, with unresolved D. The CDR3 is 15 amino acids. V was trimmed by 0 bases and J by 3 bases, leaving 11 bases between them. The germline V gene encodes CDR1 MNHNY and CDR2 SVGAGI (reference sequence). The CDR3: CASSYSEGFYTEAFF. The CDR3 region has the DNA TGTGCCAGCAGTTACTCAGAGGGATTCTACACTGAAGCTTTCTTT.

In its sample, this clone was seen a few times. The chain combines TRBV5-1 with TRBJ1-5, with 7 bases matching TRBD1. The V gene's germline CDR1 is SGHRS and CDR2 YFSETQ. J gave up 2 bases and V 0 bases, and 2 bases lay outside the gene matches. CDR3 size: 15 residues. The DNA for the CDR3 is TGCGCCAGCAGCTTGGAAGGGGGCGGCAATCAGCCCCAGCATTTT. Residues: CASSLEGGGNQPQHF.

The rearrangement joins TRBV7-3 to TRBJ2-1; D may be TRBD1 (6 bases). The germline V gene has CDR1 SGHTA and CDR2 FQGTGA. This CDR3 has 16 residues. Trimming shortened V by 5 bases and J by 3 bases, and 17 bases separated the two germline ends. This CDR3 is CASSPHGTSLYNEQFF. The CDR3 DNA sequence: TGTGCCAGCAGCCCGCACGGGACATCCCTCTACAATGAGCAGTTCTTC.

The rearrangement joins TRBV18 to TRBJ1-4; 8 positions match TRBD1. Germline V gives CDR1 KGHSH, CDR2 LQKENI. The J segment lost 4 bases and the V segment lost 3 bases, leaving 4 bases of the junction unmatched. There are 15 residues in the CDR3. CDR3 in DNA: TGTGCCAGCTCACCCGGGACAGGCCGTAATGAAAAACTGTTTTTT. It codes for CASSPGTGRNEKLFF.

The chain joins TRBV3-1 (or the pseudogene TRBV3-2) to TRBJ1-2, with 7 bases identical to TRBD1. Germline V gene data show CDR1 as LGHDT and CDR2 as YNNKEL (reference sequence). The CDR3 runs 12 residues. Germline trimming cut 2 bases from V and 8 bases from J; bases unmatched to any gene: 2. The CDR3 loop reads CASSQRGGGYTF. CDR3 nucleotides: TGTGCCAGCAGCCAAAGAGGGGGCGGCTACACCTTC.

This clone was seen only once. The DNA for the CDR3 is TGTGCCACCAGTGCCTACGAGCGGGAGGGCCGGAACATTCAGTACTTC. Encoded protein: CATSAYEREGRNIQYF. This chain uses TRBV24-1 with TRBJ2-4; 10 bases line up with TRBD2. The CDR3 spans 16 residues. V lost 5 bases, J lost 7 bases, and 10 bases stayed unmatched. CDR1 and CDR2 (germline): KGHDR, SFDVKD.

The J gene is TRBJ1-6, the V gene TRBV27, with TRBD1 matching 7 bases. Germline CDR1 MNHEY, CDR2 SMNVEV (reference sequence). V shed 9 bases and J 4 bases; nucleotides not matched to a gene: 12. The CDR3 is 16 residues long. The CDR3 loop is CASKTGTVGYNSPLHF. The CDR3 DNA reads as TGTGCCAGTAAAACCGGGACAGTGGGGTATAATTCACCCCTCCACTTT.

This sequence joins TRBV5-6 and TRBJ2-3; no firm D call. The CDR3 has 15 amino acids. The V end lost 0 bases, the J end lost 4 bases, and 12 bases lay between the germline ends. The V gene's germline CDR1 is SGHDT and CDR2 YYEEEE. Here the CDR3 DNA reads TGTGCCAGCAGCTTGGTGGCCCGAGAGGCAGATACGCAGTATTTT. This sequence encodes CASSLVAREADTQYF.

The rearrangement links TRBV7-3 to TRBJ1-3, with TRBD1 matching over 7 bases. Germline V lookup: CDR1 SGHTA, CDR2 FQGTGA. After removal of 5 bases from V and 0 bases from J, the junction contained 7 bases not matched to a gene. The CDR3 loop spans 16 amino acids. The CDR3 is CASSLGTAYSGNTIYF. DNA of the CDR3: TGTGCCAGCAGCCTCGGGACAGCATACTCTGGAAACACCATATATTTT.

The chain links TRBV9 to TRBJ1-1; TRBD1 matches 12 bases. V trimming: 3 bases; J trimming: 0 bases; junction bases outside the gene matches: 6. CDR1 and CDR2 from the germline V gene are SGDLS and YYNGEE. The CDR3 sequence is 17 residues long. In DNA, the CDR3 is TGTGCCAGCAGCGCGGGACAGGGGGCGAGAATGAACACTGAAGCTTTCTTT. This codes for CASSAGQGARMNTEAFF.

The rearrangement links TRBV7-9 to TRBJ2-7; a weak D match, TRBD1 (5 bases). Germline CDR1 reads SEHNR; CDR2 reads FQNEAQ (reference sequence). V lost 5 bases and J 1 base, leaving 18 bases between the germline ends. The CDR3 extends over 16 amino acids. The CDR3 DNA follows: TGTGCCAGCAGCCCCTCCCGGGCAGGGCGATCCTACGAGCAGTACTTC. Its translation is CASSPSRAGRSYEQYF.

The V gene is TRBV10-3, the J gene TRBJ2-2; a weak D match, TRBD2 (6 bases). Germline loops: CDR1 ENHRY, CDR2 SYGVKD. The V end was cut by 4 bases, the J end by 4 bases, with 22 bases between. The CDR3 totals 18 residues. CDR3 nucleotide sequence: TGTGCCATCAGTGTATTAGGAGGTTCGGGGAGGAGCACCGGGGAGCTGTTTTTT. Protein product: CAISVLGGSGRSTGELFF.

The V and J genes are TRBV19 and TRBJ2-5, with TRBD2 matching over 7 bases. Germline assignment: CDR1 LNHDA and CDR2 SQIVND (reference sequence). V shed 8 bases, J shed 6 bases, and the junction held 9 bases outside the gene matches. CDR3 length equals 13 residues. Written as DNA, the CDR3 is TGTGCCAGTTCCTACGGGAGGTGGCAGACCCAGTACTTC. It codes for CASSYGRWQTQYF. Full variable domain (missing parts from reference TRBV19 and TRBJ2-5): DGGITQSPKYLFRKEGQNVTLSCEQNLNHDAMYWYRQDPGQGLRLIYYSQIVNDFQKGDIAEGYSVSREKKESFPLTVTSAQKNPTAFYLCASSYGRWQTQYFGPGTRLLVL.